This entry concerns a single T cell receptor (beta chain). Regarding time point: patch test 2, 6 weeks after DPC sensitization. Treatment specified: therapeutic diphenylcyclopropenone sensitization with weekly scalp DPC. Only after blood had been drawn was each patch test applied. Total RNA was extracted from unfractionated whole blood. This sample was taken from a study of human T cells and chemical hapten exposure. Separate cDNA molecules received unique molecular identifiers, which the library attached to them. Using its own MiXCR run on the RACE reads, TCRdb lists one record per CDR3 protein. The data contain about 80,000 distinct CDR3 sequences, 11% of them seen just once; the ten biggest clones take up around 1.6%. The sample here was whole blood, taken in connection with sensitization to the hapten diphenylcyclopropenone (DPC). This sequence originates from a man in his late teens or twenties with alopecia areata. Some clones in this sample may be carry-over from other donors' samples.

CDR3 sequence: CASSVTGSYEQYF. The DNA of the CDR3 is TGTGCCAGCAGCGTCACAGGGTCCTACGAGCAGTACTTC. The chain is built from TRBV9 and TRBJ2-7; the D gene is possibly TRBD1 (6 bases). Germline V gene lookup returns CDR1 SGDLS and CDR2 YYNGEE. This CDR3 region has 13 residues. V was cut by 2 bases and J by 1 base, with 7 bases left in between.